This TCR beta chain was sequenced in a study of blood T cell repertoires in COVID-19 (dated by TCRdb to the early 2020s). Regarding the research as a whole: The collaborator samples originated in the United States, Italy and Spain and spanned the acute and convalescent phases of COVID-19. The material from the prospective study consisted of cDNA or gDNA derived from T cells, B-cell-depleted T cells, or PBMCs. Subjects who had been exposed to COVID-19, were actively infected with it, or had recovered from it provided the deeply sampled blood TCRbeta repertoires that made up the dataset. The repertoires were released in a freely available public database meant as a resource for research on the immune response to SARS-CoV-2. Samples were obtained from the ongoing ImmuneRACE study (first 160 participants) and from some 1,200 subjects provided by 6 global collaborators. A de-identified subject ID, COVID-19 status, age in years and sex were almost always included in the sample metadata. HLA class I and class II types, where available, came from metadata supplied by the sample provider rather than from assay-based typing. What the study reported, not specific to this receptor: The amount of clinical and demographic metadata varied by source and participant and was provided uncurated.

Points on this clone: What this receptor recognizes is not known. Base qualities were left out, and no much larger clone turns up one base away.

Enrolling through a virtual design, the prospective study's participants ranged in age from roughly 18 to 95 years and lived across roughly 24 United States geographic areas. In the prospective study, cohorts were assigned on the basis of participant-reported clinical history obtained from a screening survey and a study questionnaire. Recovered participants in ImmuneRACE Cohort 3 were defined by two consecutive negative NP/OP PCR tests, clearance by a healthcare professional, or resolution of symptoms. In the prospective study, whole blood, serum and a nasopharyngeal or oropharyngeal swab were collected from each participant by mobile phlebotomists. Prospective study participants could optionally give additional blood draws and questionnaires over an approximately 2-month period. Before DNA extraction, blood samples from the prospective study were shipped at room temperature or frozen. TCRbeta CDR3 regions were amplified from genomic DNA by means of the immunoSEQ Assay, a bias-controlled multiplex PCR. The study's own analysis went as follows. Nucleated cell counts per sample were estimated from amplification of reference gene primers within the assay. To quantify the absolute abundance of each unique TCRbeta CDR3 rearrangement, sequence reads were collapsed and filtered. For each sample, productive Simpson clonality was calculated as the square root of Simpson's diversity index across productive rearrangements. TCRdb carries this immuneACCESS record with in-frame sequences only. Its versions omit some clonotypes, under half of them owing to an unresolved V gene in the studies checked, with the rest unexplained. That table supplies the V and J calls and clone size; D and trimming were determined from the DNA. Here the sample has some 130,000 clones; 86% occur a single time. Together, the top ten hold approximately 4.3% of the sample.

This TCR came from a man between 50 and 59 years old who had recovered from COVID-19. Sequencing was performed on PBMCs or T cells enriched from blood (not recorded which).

The CDR3 here reads CASSLRGGTSTDTQYF. The sequenced DNA: TGTGCCAGCAGCTTACGTGGGGGGACTAGCACAGATACGCAGTATTTT. The chain is encoded by TRBV7-8 joined to TRBJ2-3; a weak D assignment points to TRBD2 (6 bases agree). V is pared back by 2 bases and J by 0 bases, with 12 bases lying between the germline termini. CDR1 SGHVS and CDR2 FQNEAQ were looked up in the germline V gene. Inclusive of the bounding cysteine and phenylalanine, the CDR3 is 16 residues long. Only the CDR3 region is kept as DNA, spanning 48 bases read in frame from base 1.